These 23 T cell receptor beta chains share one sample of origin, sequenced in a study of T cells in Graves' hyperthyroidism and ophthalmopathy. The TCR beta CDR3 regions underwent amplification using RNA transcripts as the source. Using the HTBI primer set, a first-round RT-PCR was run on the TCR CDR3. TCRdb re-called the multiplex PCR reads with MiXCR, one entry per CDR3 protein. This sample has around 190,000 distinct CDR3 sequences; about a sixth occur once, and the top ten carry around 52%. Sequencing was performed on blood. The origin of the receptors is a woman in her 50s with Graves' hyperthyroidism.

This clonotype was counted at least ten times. The CDR3 reads CSARDQDSLKNNSPLHF. In DNA, the CDR3 is TGCAGTGCTAGAGACCAGGACAGCTTAAAAAATAATTCACCCCTCCACTTT. The rearrangement uses TRBV20-1 and TRBJ1-6; weak D call: TRBD1 (6 bases). CDR1 and CDR2 from the germline V gene are DFQATT and SNEGSKA (reference sequence). Trimming cost V 0 bases and J 5 bases, with 17 bases left between them. The CDR3 extends over 17 amino acids.

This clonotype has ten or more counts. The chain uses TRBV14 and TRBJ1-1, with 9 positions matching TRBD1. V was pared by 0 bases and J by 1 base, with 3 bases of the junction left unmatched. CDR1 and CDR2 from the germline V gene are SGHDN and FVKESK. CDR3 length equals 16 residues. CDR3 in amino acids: CASSQERDRANTEAFF. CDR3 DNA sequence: TGTGCCAGCAGCCAAGAGAGGGACAGGGCGAACACTGAAGCTTTCTTT.

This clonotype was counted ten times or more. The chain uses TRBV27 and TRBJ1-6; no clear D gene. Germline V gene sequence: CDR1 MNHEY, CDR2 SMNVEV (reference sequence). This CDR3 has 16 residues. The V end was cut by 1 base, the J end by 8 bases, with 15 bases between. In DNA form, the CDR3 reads TGTGCCAGCAGTTTATTAGGAGGGCTGATGGATTCACCCCTCCACTTT. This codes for CASSLLGGLMDSPLHF.

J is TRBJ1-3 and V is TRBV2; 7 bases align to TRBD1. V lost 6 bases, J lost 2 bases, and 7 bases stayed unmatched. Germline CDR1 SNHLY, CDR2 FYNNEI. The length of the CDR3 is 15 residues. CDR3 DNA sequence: TGTGCCAGCAGAGTCGTCCAGGGGGCTGGAAACACCATATATTTT. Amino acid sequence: CASRVVQGAGNTIYF.

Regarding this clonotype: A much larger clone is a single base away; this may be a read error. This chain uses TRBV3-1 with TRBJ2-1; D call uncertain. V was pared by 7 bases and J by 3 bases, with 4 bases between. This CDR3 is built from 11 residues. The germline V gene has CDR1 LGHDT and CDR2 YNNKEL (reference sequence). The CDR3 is CASTDYNEQFF. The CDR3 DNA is TGTGCCAGCACCGACTACAATGAGCAGTTCTTC.

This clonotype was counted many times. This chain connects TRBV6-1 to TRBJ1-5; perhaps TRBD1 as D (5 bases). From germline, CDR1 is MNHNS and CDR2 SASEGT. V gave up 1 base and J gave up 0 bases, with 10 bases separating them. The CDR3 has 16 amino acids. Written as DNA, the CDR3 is TGTGCCAGCAGTGAAGGGGGGGGAGGTAGCAATCAGCCCCAGCATTTT. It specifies CASSEGGGGSNQPQHF.

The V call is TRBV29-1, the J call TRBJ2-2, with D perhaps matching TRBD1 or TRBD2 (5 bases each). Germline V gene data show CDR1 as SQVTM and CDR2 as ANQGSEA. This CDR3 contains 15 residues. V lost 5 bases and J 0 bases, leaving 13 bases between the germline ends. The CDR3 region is CSVFRRGPNTGELFF. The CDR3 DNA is TGCAGCGTTTTCCGACGGGGCCCGAACACCGGGGAGCTGTTTTTT.

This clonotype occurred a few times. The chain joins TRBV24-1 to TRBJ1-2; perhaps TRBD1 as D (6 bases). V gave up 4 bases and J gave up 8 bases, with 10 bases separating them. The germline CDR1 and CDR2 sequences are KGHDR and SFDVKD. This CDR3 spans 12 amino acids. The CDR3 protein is CATSDGTSGYTF. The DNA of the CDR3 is TGTGCCACCAGTGACGGGACATCCGGCTACACCTTC.

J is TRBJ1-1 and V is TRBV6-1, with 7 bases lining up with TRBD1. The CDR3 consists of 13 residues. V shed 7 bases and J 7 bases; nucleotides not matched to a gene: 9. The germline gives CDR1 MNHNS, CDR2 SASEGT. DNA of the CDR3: TGTGCCAGCACAACAGGGGTAAGGGGTGAAGCTTTCTTT. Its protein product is CASTTGVRGEAFF.

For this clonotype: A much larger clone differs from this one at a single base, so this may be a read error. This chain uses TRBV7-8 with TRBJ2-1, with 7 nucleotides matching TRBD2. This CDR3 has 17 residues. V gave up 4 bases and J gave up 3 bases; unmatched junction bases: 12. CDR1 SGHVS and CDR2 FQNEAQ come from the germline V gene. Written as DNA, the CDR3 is TGTGCCAGCAGCTCCCCGGTAGGCGGGAGCTTCTACAATGAGCAGTTCTTC. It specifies CASSSPVGGSFYNEQFF. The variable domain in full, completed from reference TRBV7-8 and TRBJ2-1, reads GAGVSQSPRYKVAKRGQDVALRCDPISGHVSLFWYQQALGQGPEFLTYFQNEAQLDKSGLPSDRFFAERPEGSVSTLKIQRTQQEDSAVYLCASSSPVGGSFYNEQFFGPGTRLTVL.

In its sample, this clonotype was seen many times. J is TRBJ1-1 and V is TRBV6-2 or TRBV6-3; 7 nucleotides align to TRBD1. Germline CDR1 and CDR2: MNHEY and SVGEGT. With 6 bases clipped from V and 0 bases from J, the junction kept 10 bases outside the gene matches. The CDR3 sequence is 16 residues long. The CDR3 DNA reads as TGTGCCAGCAGGAGGCCAAGCAGGGGGATGAACACTGAAGCTTTCTTT. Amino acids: CASRRPSRGMNTEAFF.

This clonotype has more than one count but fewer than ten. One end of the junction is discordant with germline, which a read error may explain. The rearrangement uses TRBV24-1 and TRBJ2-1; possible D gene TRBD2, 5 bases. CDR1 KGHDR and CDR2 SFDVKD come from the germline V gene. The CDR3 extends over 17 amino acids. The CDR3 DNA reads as TGCGCCACCAGTGATTTCGGGTCGGGTACGGGATACAATGAGCAGTTCTTC. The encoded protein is CATSDFGSGTGYNEQFF.

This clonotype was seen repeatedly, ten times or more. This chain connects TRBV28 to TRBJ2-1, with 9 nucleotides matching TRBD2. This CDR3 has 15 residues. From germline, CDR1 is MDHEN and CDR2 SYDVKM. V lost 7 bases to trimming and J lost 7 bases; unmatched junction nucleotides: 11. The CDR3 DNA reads TGTGCCAGCACTTATATCGCGGGAGGGCCAAATGAGCAGTTCTTC. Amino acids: CASTYIAGGPNEQFF.

The CDR3 sequence: CASRRGGGPGNTIYF. The CDR3 DNA reads TGTGCCAGCCGCCGGGGGGGGGGGCCTGGAAACACCATATATTTT. The chain carries TRBV12-3 or TRBV12-4 and TRBJ1-3; D possibly corresponds to TRBD1 (6 bases). Trimming took 8 bases from V and 2 from J, leaving 16 bases between them. This CDR3 contains 15 residues.

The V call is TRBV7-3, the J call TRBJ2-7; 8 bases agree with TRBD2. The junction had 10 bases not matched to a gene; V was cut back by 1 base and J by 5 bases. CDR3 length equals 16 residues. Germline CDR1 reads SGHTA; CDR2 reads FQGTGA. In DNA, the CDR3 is TGTGCCAGCAGCTTAAATAGCGGGACTCCGGACAACGAGCAGTACTTC. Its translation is CASSLNSGTPDNEQYF.

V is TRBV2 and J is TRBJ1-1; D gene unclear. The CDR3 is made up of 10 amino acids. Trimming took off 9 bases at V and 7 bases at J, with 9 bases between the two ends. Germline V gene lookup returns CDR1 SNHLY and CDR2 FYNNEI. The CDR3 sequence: CASYSLEAFF. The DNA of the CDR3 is TGTGCCAGTTACAGCCTTGAAGCTTTCTTT.

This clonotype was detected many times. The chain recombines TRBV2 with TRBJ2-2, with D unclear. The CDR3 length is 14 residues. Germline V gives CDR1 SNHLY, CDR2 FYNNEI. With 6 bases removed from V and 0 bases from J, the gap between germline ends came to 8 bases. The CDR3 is CASRGGSNTGELFF. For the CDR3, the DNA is TGTGCCAGCAGGGGCGGTTCGAACACCGGGGAGCTGTTTTTT.

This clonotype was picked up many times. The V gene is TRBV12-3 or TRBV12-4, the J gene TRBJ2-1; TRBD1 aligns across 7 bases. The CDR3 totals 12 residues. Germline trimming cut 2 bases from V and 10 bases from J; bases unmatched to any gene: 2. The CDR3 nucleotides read TGTGCCAGCAGTTTAACAGGGGCCGAGCAGTTCTTC. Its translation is CASSLTGAEQFF.

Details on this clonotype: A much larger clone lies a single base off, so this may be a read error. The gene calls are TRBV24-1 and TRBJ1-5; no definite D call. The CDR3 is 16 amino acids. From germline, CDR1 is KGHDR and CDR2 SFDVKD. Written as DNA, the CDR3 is TGTGCCTCCAGTTCCCCCTCGAGTGGGAGGAATCAGCCCCAGCATTTT. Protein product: CASSSPSSGRNQPQHF.

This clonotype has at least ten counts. The CDR3 DNA sequence: TGTGCCAGCAGCCTTACCCGTCCAGGGGGCGCATCTGGGGCCAACGTCCTGACTTTC. The encoded protein is CASSLTRPGGASGANVLTF. The chain has TRBV12-3 or TRBV12-4 and TRBJ2-6; 8 nucleotides agree with TRBD1. V shed 6 bases and J 1 base; nucleotides not matched to a gene: 14. This CDR3 contains 19 residues.

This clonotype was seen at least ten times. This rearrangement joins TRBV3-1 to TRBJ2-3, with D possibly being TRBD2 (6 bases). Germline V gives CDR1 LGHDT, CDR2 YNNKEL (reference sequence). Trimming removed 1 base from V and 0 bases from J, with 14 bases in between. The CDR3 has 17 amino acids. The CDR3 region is CASSQGTSSLSTDTQYF. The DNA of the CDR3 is TGTGCCAGCAGCCAAGGTACTAGCAGTTTAAGCACAGATACGCAGTATTTT.

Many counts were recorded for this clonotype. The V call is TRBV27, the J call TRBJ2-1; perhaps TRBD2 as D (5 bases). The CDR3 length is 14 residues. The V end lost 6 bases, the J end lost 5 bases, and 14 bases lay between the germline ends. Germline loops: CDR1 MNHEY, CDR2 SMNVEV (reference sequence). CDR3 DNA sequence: TGTGCCAGCAGCCTTAGCGTTTTCGACAATGAGCAGTTCTTC. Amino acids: CASSLSVFDNEQFF.

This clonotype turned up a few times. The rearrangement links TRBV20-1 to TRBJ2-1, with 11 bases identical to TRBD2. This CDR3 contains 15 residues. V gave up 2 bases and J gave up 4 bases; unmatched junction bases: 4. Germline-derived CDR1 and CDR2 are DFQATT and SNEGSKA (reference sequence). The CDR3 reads CSARHSGRDYNEQFF. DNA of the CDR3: TGCAGTGCTAGACATAGCGGGAGGGATTACAATGAGCAGTTCTTC.